Following are 26 T cell receptor beta chains from one sample sequenced in a study of T cells after posttransplantation cyclophosphamide (dated by TCRdb to the mid-2010s). Receptors were amplified or captured by the immunoSEQ multiplex PCR assay. TCRdb retrieved this table from immuneACCESS and kept in-frame rearrangements only. Not all clones are present; in checked studies, unresolved V genes account for under half, and no reason is known for the remainder. For this sample the table gives 4,500 to 5,000 clones, of which roughly 80% were detected only once. 15% to 20% of the sample is in the top ten clones. The sample's treatment or condition, from its label and the paper: high-dose cyclophosphamide on days +3 and +4 as single-agent GVHD prophylaxis. Patients in the PTCy group got busulfan and fludarabine conditioning, a marrow graft from a related or unrelated donor, and cyclophosphamide on days +3 and +4.

Sample: PBMCs, taken 86 days after allogeneic stem cell transplant with posttransplant cyclophosphamide. These receptors were taken from a male patient aged 45-59 years who received an allogeneic stem cell transplant from an unrelated donor, was CMV-positive, and had acute GVHD only. In transplant recipients, some T cells may be of donor rather than host origin.

V gene TRBV7-9 combines with J gene TRBJ2-7; TRBD1 matches 10 bases. V lost 5 bases and J lost 5; bases outside the gene matches: 12. Germline values: CDR1 SEHNR, CDR2 FQNEAQ (reference sequence). This CDR3 spans 16 amino acids. The CDR3 sequence is CASSPSKGQGRHEQYF. The CDR3 DNA follows: TGTGCCAGCAGCCCAAGCAAGGGACAGGGGAGGCACGAGCAGTACTTC.

CDR3 region: CASSLEMRGYTF. In nucleotides, the CDR3 is TGTGCCAGCAGCTTAGAAATGCGGGGCTACACCTTC. The chain carries TRBV7-9 and TRBJ1-2, with D unresolved. Trimming stripped 1 base from V and 8 bases from J, with 8 bases between. This CDR3 region has 12 residues. From germline, CDR1 is SEHNR and CDR2 FQNEAQ (reference sequence).

DNA of the CDR3: TGTGCCAGCAGCGTACGGGGCAATCAGCCCCAGCATTTT. Its protein product is CASSVRGNQPQHF. The chain combines TRBV9 with TRBJ1-5; no clear D. The CDR3 runs 13 residues. Germline values: CDR1 SGDLS, CDR2 YYNGEE. V lost 1 base to trimming and J lost 2 bases, with 4 bases between them.

This clone turned up a few times. This chain links TRBV19 with TRBJ2-3, with 8 bases identical to TRBD2. The CDR3 contains 14 residues. The trim removed 9 bases at V and 1 base at J, leaving 6 bases unmatched. The V gene's germline CDR1 is LNHDA and CDR2 SQIVND (reference sequence). The CDR3 loop reads CASALAGRTDTQYF. DNA of the CDR3: TGTGCCAGCGCTCTAGCGGGCCGCACAGATACGCAGTATTTT. Full variable domain (missing parts from reference TRBV19 and TRBJ2-3): DGGITQSPKYLFRKEGQNVTLSCEQNLNHDAMYWYRQDPGQGLRLIYYSQIVNDFQKGDIAEGYSVSREKKESFPLTVTSAQKNPTAFYLCASALAGRTDTQYFGPGTRLTVL.

On this clone: Given a far larger clone just one base away, this is likely a sequencing read error. Other DNA variants within this sample encode the same CDR3. This rearrangement joins TRBV5-4 to TRBJ2-7; tentative D call: TRBD2 (6 bases). The CDR3 loop spans 14 amino acids. The germline V gene encodes CDR1 SGHNT and CDR2 YYREEE (reference sequence). CDR3 amino acids: CASSLIGGSYEQYF. The DNA for the CDR3 is TGCGCCAGCAGCTTGATCGGGGGCTCCTACGAGCAGTACTTC.

The J gene is TRBJ2-4, the V gene TRBV30; possibly TRBD2 for D (6 bases). The V and J ends lost 3 bases and 6 bases respectively, with 15 bases between them. The CDR3 spans 14 residues. Germline CDR1 and CDR2: GTSNPN and SVGIG (reference sequence). CDR3 sequence reads: CAWRAGPFGNIQYF. CDR3 nucleotides: TGTGCCTGGAGGGCGGGGCCCTTCGGAAACATTCAGTACTTC.

This rearrangement joins TRBV25-1 to TRBJ2-3, with TRBD1 matching over 9 bases. With 5 bases clipped from V and 3 bases from J, the junction kept 3 bases outside the gene matches. This CDR3 is built from 14 residues. From germline, CDR1 is MGHDK and CDR2 SYGVNS. The CDR3 loop reads CASSSGQGTDTQYF. The CDR3, as DNA: TGTGCCAGCAGTTCGGGACAGGGTACAGATACGCAGTATTTT.

This clone was detected a few times. The gene calls are TRBV6-6 and TRBJ1-4; 9 nucleotides line up with TRBD1. There are 14 residues in the CDR3. Germline CDR1 MNHNY, CDR2 SVGAGI (reference sequence). With V trimmed by 6 bases and J by 6 bases, 5 bases remained unmatched. CDR3 DNA sequence: TGTGCCAGCAGATCGGGACAGGGTTATGAAAAACTGTTTTTT. This sequence encodes CASRSGQGYEKLFF.

V usage is TRBV4-1 and J usage is TRBJ2-7, with 9 nucleotides matching TRBD2. CDR3 length: 16 amino acids. The V gene's germline CDR1 is MGHRA and CDR2 YSYEKL. The V gene end was trimmed by 0 bases and the J gene end by 4 bases; junction bases not matched to a gene: 7. The CDR3 region has the DNA TGCGCCAGCAGCCAAGAGGAGCGGGAGGTCGGGTACGAGCAGTACTTC. Its protein product is CASSQEEREVGYEQYF.

The chain couples TRBV10-3 to TRBJ1-5, with D possibly TRBD1 on 6 matching bases. From germline, CDR1 is ENHRY and CDR2 SYGVKD. This CDR3 region has 12 residues. V dropped 10 bases and J dropped 1 base, with 8 bases sitting between them. Written as DNA, the CDR3 is TGTGCCAGCGGACAGAGCAATCAGCCCCAGCATTTT. It is translated as CASGQSNQPQHF.

The chain recombines TRBV9 with TRBJ2-3; possible D gene TRBD2, 6 bases. Trimming took 4 bases from V and 4 from J, leaving 22 bases between them. The length of the CDR3 is 17 residues. Germline CDR1 SGDLS, CDR2 YYNGEE. The CDR3 sequence is CASSFLPESQRADTQYF. The CDR3 region has the DNA TGTGCCAGCAGCTTTCTGCCCGAGTCACAGCGGGCAGATACGCAGTATTTT.

This clone appeared a few times. The gene calls are TRBV7-8 and TRBJ1-1, with unresolved D. Germline-derived CDR1 and CDR2 are SGHVS and FQNEAQ. CDR3 length equals 17 residues. V was cut by 2 bases and J by 1 base, with 17 bases left in between. The CDR3 is CASSLSYGVAPNTEAFF. For the CDR3, the DNA is TGTGCCAGCAGCTTATCCTACGGGGTAGCCCCGAACACTGAAGCTTTCTTT.

The chain recombines TRBV27 with TRBJ2-7; TRBD1 matches 7 bases. V lost 5 bases to trimming and J lost 4 bases; unmatched junction nucleotides: 11. The CDR3 consists of 15 residues. Germline assignment: CDR1 MNHEY and CDR2 SMNVEV (reference sequence). DNA for the CDR3: TGTGCCAGCAGTCCCCCGGGACAGTACCTTTACGAGCAGTACTTC. Translated: CASSPPGQYLYEQYF.

The V gene is TRBV5-1, the J gene TRBJ2-1; no clear D gene. The CDR3 runs 15 residues. Deletions cut 4 bases from V and 6 bases from J, with 17 bases between. The germline V gene encodes CDR1 SGHRS and CDR2 YFSETQ. Here the CDR3 reads CASSPMWSAGNEQFF. CDR3 DNA sequence: TGCGCCAGCAGCCCGATGTGGTCCGCCGGCAATGAGCAGTTCTTC.

The chain has TRBV2 and TRBJ2-7, with D maybe TRBD2 (7 bases). Germline CDR1 and CDR2: SNHLY and FYNNEI. The CDR3 spans 15 residues. The germline V and J ends were trimmed by 7 bases and 3 bases, with 19 bases remaining between them. The CDR3: CASKGGWRSIYEQYF. The CDR3 DNA reads as TGTGCCAGCAAGGGGGGGTGGAGGTCCATCTACGAGCAGTACTTC.

The chain uses TRBV28 and TRBJ2-7; 12 bases match TRBD1. The junction had 6 bases not matched to a gene; V was cut back by 5 bases and J by 4 bases. This CDR3 comprises 15 residues. CDR1 and CDR2 (germline): MDHEN, SYDVKM. CDR3 nucleotide sequence: TGTGCCAGCAGTCAGGGGACAGGGGGCGTATACGAGCAGTACTTC. Amino acid sequence: CASSQGTGGVYEQYF.

V and J are TRBV14 and TRBJ2-1; 10 bases fit TRBD2. Per germline, CDR1 SGHDN and CDR2 FVKESK. There are 14 residues in the CDR3. After removal of 9 bases from V and 2 bases from J, the junction contained 4 bases not matched to a gene. The CDR3 region is CARTSGTPYNEQFF. The CDR3 coding sequence is TGTGCCAGAACTAGCGGGACCCCCTACAATGAGCAGTTCTTC.

This clone was detected only once. The chain employs TRBV5-1 and TRBJ2-3; 11 bases are a match to TRBD2. This CDR3 is 16 amino acids long. J lost 4 bases, V lost 9 bases, and 13 bases had no gene match. The germline gives CDR1 SGHRS, CDR2 YFSETQ. The CDR3 reads CATTETSGINSDTQYF. The DNA for the CDR3 is TGCGCCACGACGGAGACTAGCGGGATCAATTCAGATACGCAGTATTTT.

Only a few counts were recorded for this clone. The chain uses TRBV4-3 and TRBJ2-5, with unresolved D. This CDR3 contains 14 residues. Germline-derived CDR1 and CDR2 are LGHNA and YSLEER. V was trimmed by 1 base and J by 5 bases, leaving 11 bases between them. In DNA, the CDR3 is TGCGCCAGCAGCCAAGTAAAAAACCGGGAGACCCAGTACTTC. Amino acid sequence: CASSQVKNRETQYF.

The J gene is TRBJ1-1, the V gene TRBV28; 8 bases agree with TRBD1. Germline CDR1 MDHEN, CDR2 SYDVKM. V shed 2 bases and J 4 bases; nucleotides not matched to a gene: 3. The CDR3 is made up of 14 amino acids. CDR3: CASSLGRGPTEAFF. The CDR3 DNA reads as TGTGCCAGCAGTTTAGGCAGGGGGCCCACTGAAGCTTTCTTT. Full variable domain (remainder filled in from reference TRBV28 and TRBJ1-1): DVKVTQSSRYLVKRTGEKVFLECVQDMDHENMFWYRQDPGLGLRLIYFSYDVKMKEKGDIPEGYSVSREKKERFSLILESASTNQTSMYLCASSLGRGPTEAFFGQGTRLTVV.

The rearrangement links TRBV7-2 to TRBJ1-1; D is possibly TRBD1 (5 bases). Germline V gives CDR1 SGHTA, CDR2 FQGNSA. This CDR3 is 18 amino acids long. V dropped 1 base and J dropped 1 base, with 19 bases sitting between them. Written as DNA, the CDR3 is TGTGCCAGCAGCTTAGATGGCAGGCGCTTGGGGGGGAACACTGAAGCTTTCTTT. Its translation is CASSLDGRRLGGNTEAFF. The full variable domain, completed using reference TRBV7-2 and TRBJ1-1, is GAGVSQSPSNKVTEKGKDVELRCDPISGHTALYWYRQSLGQGLEFLIYFQGNSAPDKSGLPSDRFSAERTGGSVSTLTIQRTQQEDSAVYLCASSLDGRRLGGNTEAFFGQGTRLTVV.

The chain links TRBV28 to TRBJ1-2; 8 nucleotides line up with TRBD1. This CDR3 contains 13 residues. After removal of 4 bases from V and 7 bases from J, the junction contained 5 bases not matched to a gene. Germline V CDR1 and CDR2: MDHEN, SYDVKM. This CDR3 is CASSSGQGTGYTF. CDR3 DNA sequence: TGTGCCAGCAGTTCCGGACAGGGAACTGGCTACACCTTC.

This clone was recorded once. The J gene is TRBJ2-1, the V gene TRBV2; 8 bases map to TRBD2. Trimming at V came to 4 bases and at J to 4 bases, leaving 6 bases not matched to a gene. CDR3 length equals 15 residues. The V gene's germline CDR1 is SNHLY and CDR2 FYNNEI. This CDR3 reads CASSAGRGGYNEQFF. The CDR3 DNA sequence: TGTGCCAGCAGTGCTGGCCGGGGGGGATACAATGAGCAGTTCTTC.

Here the CDR3 reads CASSVAPLTGGVGDQNEKLFF. Here the CDR3 DNA reads TGTGCCAGCAGCGTAGCACCCTTGACAGGGGGGGTAGGAGACCAAAATGAAAAACTGTTTTTT. V is TRBV9 and J is TRBJ1-4; TRBD1 aligns across 9 bases. There are 21 residues in the CDR3. Germline CDR1 and CDR2: SGDLS and YYNGEE. The trim removed 0 bases at V and 5 bases at J, leaving 20 bases unmatched.

In this sample, this clone turned up a few times. This likely traces to a read error, being one base from a far larger clone. The genes are TRBV29-1 and TRBJ2-2; 9 positions match TRBD1. Per the germline V gene, CDR1 is SQVTM and CDR2 is ANQGSEA. This CDR3 comprises 15 residues. In nucleotides, the CDR3 is TGCAGCGTTGGTGGGGACAGGGTAGAGAGCGGGGAGCTGGTTTTT. Residues: CSVGGDRVESGELVF.

This clone came up once. The rearrangement joins TRBV5-1 to TRBJ2-7, with 8 bases matching TRBD1. Germline V CDR1 and CDR2: SGHRS, YFSETQ. Trimming removed 0 bases from V and 2 bases from J; junction bases left unmatched: 7. This CDR3 has 16 residues. This CDR3 reads CASSLGTGTPTYEQYF. The CDR3 DNA follows: TGCGCCAGCAGCTTGGGGACAGGGACCCCGACCTACGAGCAGTACTTC.